These 28 T cell receptor beta chains came from one sample sequenced in a study of cytomegalovirus exposure and HLA in healthy donors. The PCR ran on 60 Vbeta and 13 Jbeta primers. TCRdb's table, derived via immunoSEQ multiplex PCR, lists solely in-frame clones and lacks some. Of some 99,000 clones detected, nearly 70% appear once; the ten largest clones hold around 5.4%. The specimen was PBMCs. Receptors originate from a woman in her sixties or seventies in good health and CMV-seropositive.

This rearrangement joins TRBV7-2 to TRBJ2-1; 10 bases agree with TRBD2. Per the germline V gene, CDR1 is SGHTA and CDR2 is FQGNSA. V lost 5 bases and J lost 8; bases outside the gene matches: 12. The CDR3 covers 16 residues. The chain's CDR3 is CASSPLAGGVWDEQFF. The CDR3 bases are TGTGCCAGCAGCCCGTTAGCGGGGGGAGTTTGGGATGAGCAGTTCTTC. Looking up the rest from reference TRBV7-2 and TRBJ2-1 gives the full variable domain: GAGVSQSPSNKVTEKGKDVELRCDPISGHTALYWYRQSLGQGLEFLIYFQGNSAPDKSGLPSDRFSAERTGGSVSTLTIQRTQQEDSAVYLCASSPLAGGVWDEQFFGPGTRLTVL.

The rearrangement joins TRBV7-6 to TRBJ1-1; a possible D gene is TRBD1 (6 bases). This CDR3 contains 16 residues. With 7 bases removed from V and 0 bases from J, the gap between germline ends came to 18 bases. Germline lookup yields CDR1 SGHVS and CDR2 FNYEAQ. The DNA for the CDR3 is TGTGCCAGCACGGCCCGGGACATCTATATGAACACTGAAGCTTTCTTT. Protein: CASTARDIYMNTEAFF.

In DNA form, the CDR3 reads TGTGCCTCGCGCAGGCAGACTAATGAAAAACTGTTTTTT. This gives the protein CASRRQTNEKLFF. The rearrangement uses TRBV6-5 and TRBJ1-4; D unclear. V lost 11 bases and J lost 2, with 12 bases in between. This CDR3 contains 13 residues. Germline V gene sequence: CDR1 MNHEY, CDR2 SVGAGI.

The chain has TRBV6-5 and TRBJ1-3, with a weak D call TRBD1 (5 bases). Germline V gives CDR1 MNHEY, CDR2 SVGAGI. With 3 bases removed from V and 2 bases from J, the gap between germline ends came to 8 bases. The CDR3 is 14 amino acids. CDR3 protein: CASSYSGAGNTIYF. The CDR3 coding sequence is TGTGCCAGCAGTTATTCGGGGGCTGGAAACACCATATATTTT.

This clone occurred a few times. The CDR3 region has the DNA TGCGCCAGCAGCCAAGTTGGCCGCCAATCCTACAATGAGCAGTTCTTC. It is translated as CASSQVGRQSYNEQFF. V is TRBV4-1 and J is TRBJ2-1; D is unclear. The germline CDR1 and CDR2 sequences are MGHRA and YSYEKL. V was clipped by 1 base and J by 1 base, with 11 bases between them. This CDR3 has 16 residues.

This clone has just a few counts. The rearrangement links TRBV2 to TRBJ1-1; 7 bases match TRBD1. Germline values: CDR1 SNHLY, CDR2 FYNNEI. The CDR3 sequence is 11 residues long. V was pared by 6 bases and J by 7 bases, with 2 bases of the junction left unmatched. The CDR3 bases are TGTGCCAGCAGCCGGGACAGTGAAGCTTTCTTT. Protein sequence: CASSRDSEAFF.

In DNA form, the CDR3 reads TGTGCCAGCATTTCCGGACAGGGCGGGGAGCTGTTTTTT. Translating it yields CASISGQGGELFF. The chain combines TRBV6-1 with TRBJ2-2; 8 bases agree with TRBD1. J lost 7 bases, V lost 7 bases, and 5 bases had no gene match. Germline V lookup: CDR1 MNHNS, CDR2 SASEGT. This CDR3 contains 13 residues.

This clone was observed a single time. The genes are TRBV27 and TRBJ1-6; possible D gene TRBD1, 6 bases. V dropped 5 bases and J dropped 8 bases, with 13 bases sitting between them. The CDR3 has 14 amino acids. Germline CDR1 reads MNHEY; CDR2 reads SMNVEV (reference sequence). DNA for the CDR3: TGTGCCAGCAGTCGTGACAGGTCGGATTCACCCCTCCACTTT. Its protein is CASSRDRSDSPLHF.

This clone was seen a few times. The V call is TRBV6-5, the J call TRBJ2-7; TRBD1 aligns across 9 bases. In germline, CDR1 is MNHEY, CDR2 SVGAGI. V shed 0 bases, J shed 1 base, and the junction held 4 bases outside the gene matches. This CDR3 has 16 amino acids. CDR3 residues: CASSYSRTGDSYEQYF. CDR3 nucleotide sequence: TGTGCCAGCAGTTACTCCCGGACAGGGGATTCCTACGAGCAGTACTTC.

This clone appeared a single time. The chain combines TRBV29-1 with TRBJ1-1; D ambiguous. This CDR3 has 12 amino acids. Trimming removed 6 bases from V and 0 bases from J, with 8 bases in between. The germline V gene encodes CDR1 SQVTM and CDR2 ANQGSEA. The DNA for the CDR3 is TGCAGCGTGACGGGAATGAACACTGAAGCTTTCTTT. This sequence encodes CSVTGMNTEAFF.

V usage is TRBV7-9 and J usage is TRBJ1-6; tentative D call: TRBD1 (5 bases). Germline values: CDR1 SEHNR, CDR2 FQNEAQ (reference sequence). The CDR3 totals 13 residues. V was trimmed by 2 bases and J by 8 bases, leaving 7 bases between them. DNA of the CDR3: TGTGCCAGCAGCTTATGGGGGGATTCACCCCTCCACTTT. Protein: CASSLWGDSPLHF.

The V call is TRBV18, the J call TRBJ1-1, with D maybe TRBD1 (5 bases). This CDR3 has 16 residues. V lost 6 bases and J 2 bases, leaving 19 bases between the germline ends. Germline lookup yields CDR1 KGHSH and CDR2 LQKENI. The DNA of the CDR3 is TGTGCCAGCTCGCCTTTTCAGGGCAATTATAACACTGAAGCTTTCTTT. Translating it yields CASSPFQGNYNTEAFF.

This chain connects TRBV29-1 to TRBJ2-7, with D tentatively TRBD2 (7 bases). Germline V gene sequence: CDR1 SQVTM, CDR2 ANQGSEA. The length of the CDR3 is 18 residues. V was cut by 5 bases and J by 0 bases, with 26 bases left in between. This chain's CDR3 is CSVHQGGGFQESSYEQYF. The CDR3 region has the DNA TGCAGCGTTCACCAAGGGGGGGGTTTTCAGGAGAGCTCCTACGAGCAGTACTTC.

This clone was counted a few times. The rearrangement uses TRBV5-6 and TRBJ1-5; the D is unclear. The CDR3 consists of 16 residues. The germline V gene has CDR1 SGHDT and CDR2 YYEEEE. V lost 1 base and J 0 bases, leaving 11 bases between the germline ends. CDR3 in amino acids: CASSLQVGDSNQPQHF. The CDR3 coding sequence is TGTGCCAGCAGCTTGCAAGTCGGGGATAGCAATCAGCCCCAGCATTTT.

This clone has just a few counts. The chain is built from TRBV10-2 and TRBJ2-5; TRBD1 aligns across 8 bases. J lost 5 bases, V lost 6 bases, and 11 bases had no gene match. This CDR3 is 15 amino acids long. CDR1 is WSHSY and CDR2 is SAAADI in the germline V gene. This chain's CDR3 is CASSLLTGVRETQYF. CDR3 DNA: TGCGCCAGCAGCCTTTTGACAGGGGTTCGGGAGACCCAGTACTTC.

V and J are TRBV7-9 and TRBJ2-1; D not certain. CDR1 is SEHNR, CDR2 FQNEAQ, per germline (reference sequence). With 2 bases removed from V and 0 bases from J, the gap between germline ends came to 8 bases. This CDR3 is built from 15 residues. The CDR3 sequence: CASSLKMSSYNEQFF. In DNA, the CDR3 is TGTGCCAGCAGCTTAAAAATGAGCTCCTACAATGAGCAGTTCTTC.

The rearrangement uses TRBV7-9 and TRBJ2-3; 7 bases agree with TRBD2. The germline CDR1 and CDR2 sequences are SEHNR and FQNEAQ (reference sequence). CDR3 length equals 16 residues. V shed 4 bases, J shed 0 bases, and the junction held 7 bases outside the gene matches. In nucleotides, the CDR3 is TGTGCCAGCAGCTCATTAGCGGGCCGGAGCACAGATACGCAGTATTTT. It is translated as CASSSLAGRSTDTQYF.

The J gene is TRBJ1-2, the V gene TRBV7-2; 7 nucleotides align to TRBD1. Germline loops: CDR1 SGHTA, CDR2 FQGNSA. The ends lost 5 bases at V and 3 bases at J; junction bases unmatched: 12. The CDR3 is 16 amino acids. The CDR3 region is CASSPRQGLVDYGYTF. CDR3 DNA: TGTGCCAGCAGCCCCCGACAGGGACTTGTCGACTATGGCTACACCTTC.

The chain combines TRBV2 with TRBJ1-1, with D possibly TRBD1 on 5 matching bases. V was clipped by 8 bases and J by 1 base, with 11 bases between them. The CDR3 length is 13 residues. CDR1 and CDR2 (germline): SNHLY, FYNNEI. Written as DNA, the CDR3 is TGTGCCAGCGGCGGCAGGGAGAACACTGAAGCTTTCTTT. This translates into CASGGRENTEAFF.

The chain links TRBV10-3 to TRBJ1-1; a possible D gene is TRBD1 (6 bases). Germline V gives CDR1 ENHRY, CDR2 SYGVKD. Trimming pared 0 bases from V and 1 base from J, leaving 9 bases between. This CDR3 region has 15 residues. CDR3 bases: TGTGCCATCAGTGAGTCAAGGGGGGGGAACACTGAAGCTTTCTTT. It is translated as CAISESRGGNTEAFF.

CDR3 in amino acids: CASKRDRGLYEQYF. In DNA, the CDR3 is TGTGCCAGCAAGCGGGACAGGGGCCTCTACGAGCAGTACTTC. The rearrangement links TRBV6-5 to TRBJ2-7; 10 positions match TRBD1. The CDR3 spans 14 residues. The germline gives CDR1 MNHEY, CDR2 SVGAGI. V lost 7 bases and J lost 3; bases outside the gene matches: 6.

The chain is built from TRBV4-2 and TRBJ2-3; 12 nucleotides agree with TRBD2. V lost 4 bases to trimming and J lost 3 bases; unmatched junction nucleotides: 5. This CDR3 contains 16 residues. From germline, CDR1 is LGHNA and CDR2 YNFKEQ. DNA of the CDR3: TGTGCCAGCAGCCTCACTAGCGGGGGGTCAACAGATACGCAGTATTTT. Translated, it gives CASSLTSGGSTDTQYF.

The J gene is TRBJ1-5, the V gene TRBV2; D gene uncertain. V was cut by 6 bases and J by 4 bases, with 10 bases left in between. Per germline, CDR1 SNHLY and CDR2 FYNNEI. The CDR3 loop spans 13 amino acids. Here the CDR3 reads CASRQDGNQPQHF. DNA for the CDR3: TGTGCCAGCAGGCAAGACGGGAATCAGCCCCAGCATTTT.

The V and J genes are TRBV7-9 and TRBJ1-2; possibly TRBD1 for D (5 bases). The CDR3 runs 14 residues. The V end was cut by 5 bases, the J end by 5 bases, with 15 bases between. Germline CDR1 reads SEHNR; CDR2 reads FQNEAQ (reference sequence). DNA of the CDR3: TGTGCCAGCAGCCTGGCGACAGTGACTTATGGCTACACCTTC. Protein product: CASSLATVTYGYTF.

The chain recombines TRBV20-1 with TRBJ2-1, with D unclear. Trimming took off 6 bases at V and 7 bases at J, with 10 bases between the two ends. Per the germline V gene, CDR1 is DFQATT and CDR2 is SNEGSKA (reference sequence). The CDR3 length is 11 residues. The CDR3: CSAQLLNEQFF. The CDR3 coding sequence is TGCAGTGCCCAACTACTGAATGAGCAGTTCTTC.

The chain carries TRBV7-8 and TRBJ2-1; D ambiguous. This CDR3 is built from 11 residues. Germline CDR1 and CDR2: SGHVS and FQNEAQ. Trimming stripped 3 bases from V and 12 bases from J, with 9 bases between. Written as DNA, the CDR3 is TGTGCCAGCAGCTTTAGTACGGGGCAGTTCTTC. This encodes CASSFSTGQFF.

This clone was observed a few times. The gene calls are TRBV4-2 and TRBJ2-1; 9 bases are a match to TRBD2. V trimming: 0 bases; J trimming: 2 bases; junction bases outside the gene matches: 2. This CDR3 is 16 amino acids long. CDR1 is LGHNA, CDR2 YNFKEQ, per germline. CDR3 DNA sequence: TGTGCCAGCAGCCAAGATTTAGCGGGGGCCTACAATGAGCAGTTCTTC. As protein: CASSQDLAGAYNEQFF.

This clone showed up just a few times. The chain combines TRBV27 with TRBJ1-2; 7 bases are shared with TRBD1. Germline CDR1 reads MNHEY; CDR2 reads SMNVEV (reference sequence). Germline trimming cut 5 bases from V and 1 base from J; bases unmatched to any gene: 7. CDR3 length: 15 residues. The CDR3 nucleotides read TGTGCCAGCAGTCCTCGGACAGGCCTTAACTATGGCTACACCTTC. Translated, it gives CASSPRTGLNYGYTF.